This T cell receptor beta chain was identified during a study of Graves' ophthalmopathy and Graves' hyperthyroidism. This clonotype came up a few times. RNA transcripts served as template for amplifying TCR beta CDR3 sequences. HTBI primers primed a first-round RT-PCR, and a second-round multiplex PCR followed. TCRdb re-derived calls from the multiplex PCR reads in MiXCR, one entry per CDR3 protein. Of about 620,000 distinct CDR3 sequences in the sample, about 20% are singletons; the top ten hold approximately 7%. There are 14 residues in the CDR3. The germline V gene has CDR1 DFQATT and CDR2 SNEGSKA (reference sequence). The V gene lost 0 bases and the J gene lost 4 bases, with 12 bases spanning the gap.

This sequence was found in a woman aged 18-29 years with stable Graves' hyperthyroidism. Some clones in this sample may be carry-over from other donors' samples. Specimen: peripheral blood. The V gene is TRBV20-1, the J gene TRBJ2-5; D is unclear. The CDR3 region is CSAREGWVAETQYF. Here the CDR3 DNA reads TGCAGTGCTAGAGAAGGCTGGGTAGCAGAGACCCAGTACTTC.